These 4 T cell receptor beta chains originate from one sample sequenced in a study of human T cells and chemical hapten exposure (dated by TCRdb to the early 2020s). The library was built by means of RACE. Sequencing was carried out with a NextSeq 500. Using fastp trimming at Q25 and MiXCR clonotype assembly, TCRdb reanalyzed the public sequencing data and kept in-frame beta chains. Duplicate CDR3 protein sequences are folded into a single record with the most common DNA and genes. The table for this sample lists about 120,000 distinct CDR3 sequences; approximately 15% of them were counted only once. The ten largest clones represent around 2.7% of the sample. The time point label, as the study defines it: pre-sensitization, week 0. The treatment or condition label here, explained by the study, means: therapeutic diphenylcyclopropenone sensitization with weekly scalp DPC. Specimen: whole blood, collected in connection with sensitization to the hapten diphenylcyclopropenone (DPC). The receptors were sampled from a woman aged 18-29 years with alopecia areata. Some clones in this sample may be carry-over from other donors' samples.

This chain joins TRBV3-1 and TRBJ2-2; the match to TRBD1 covers 8 bases. Germline CDR1 LGHDT, CDR2 YNNKEL (reference sequence). This CDR3 contains 15 residues. With 4 bases clipped from V and 1 base from J, the junction kept 2 bases outside the gene matches. The CDR3 DNA sequence: TGTGCCAGCAGCCGAGGGACAGGGAACACCGGGGAGCTGTTTTTT. It yields the protein CASSRGTGNTGELFF.

This chain joins TRBV14 and TRBJ2-1, with 9 bases fitting TRBD2. The length of the CDR3 is 16 residues. The V segment lost 4 bases and the J segment 0 bases; nucleotides outside the gene matches: 4. Germline-derived CDR1 and CDR2 are SGHDN and FVKESK. The CDR3 sequence is CASSLELAGSYNEQFF. Written as DNA, the CDR3 is TGTGCCAGCAGCCTTGAACTAGCGGGCTCCTACAATGAGCAGTTCTTC. The variable domain in full, with the rest retrieved from reference TRBV14 and TRBJ2-1, is EAGVTQFPSHSVIEKGQTVTLRCDPISGHDNLYWYRRVMGKEIKFLLHFVKESKQDESGMPNNRFLAERTGGTYSTLKVQPAELEDSGVYFCASSLELAGSYNEQFFGPGTRLTVL.

This clonotype has a handful of counts. The rearrangement links TRBV4-3 to TRBJ2-1; 7 bases match TRBD2. V trimming: 5 bases; J trimming: 7 bases; junction bases outside the gene matches: 11. This CDR3 comprises 15 residues. The germline gives CDR1 LGHNA, CDR2 YSLEER. The CDR3, as DNA: TGCGCCAGCAGCTCCCCCGAGGCGGGGGTGAATGAGCAGTTCTTC. Translation: CASSSPEAGVNEQFF.

In this sample, this clonotype turned up many times. The V and J genes are TRBV6-2 or TRBV6-3 and TRBJ2-5, with 9 bases aligning to TRBD2. Germline V lookup: CDR1 MNHEY, CDR2 SVGEGT. The CDR3 consists of 15 residues. J lost 0 bases, V lost 10 bases, and 9 bases had no gene match. The CDR3 nucleotides read TGTGCCACCCACAGACTAGCGGAGTACCAAGAGACCCAGTACTTC. Its translation is CATHRLAEYQETQYF.